The 29 T cell receptor beta chains given below trace back to one sample, sequenced in a study of T-cell reconstitution after alpha-beta-depleted transplantation in children. Library preparation (for TCRbeta) was performed with unique molecular identifiers. TCRdb used MiXCR to reprocess the PCR reads, holding one entry per CDR3 protein. The table lists around 400,000 distinct CDR3 sequences, about a fifth of them singletons, with around 4% in the top ten. This material consisted of PBMCs from the stem cell graft donor, taken from the stem cell graft. The origin of the receptors is a human donor who donated a stem cell graft to a child with acute myeloid leukemia.

CDR3 sequence: CASSLDGRSSGANVLTF. In nucleotides, the CDR3 is TGCGCCAGCAGCTTGGACGGCAGGAGCTCTGGGGCCAACGTCCTGACTTTC. J is TRBJ2-6 and V is TRBV5-1; D remains ambiguous. Germline-derived CDR1 and CDR2 are SGHRS and YFSETQ. This CDR3 region has 17 residues. V was cut by 0 bases and J by 0 bases, with 10 bases left in between.

The chain recombines TRBV5-1 with TRBJ2-5, with 7 bases that match TRBD1. The CDR3 sequence is 14 residues long. V was clipped by 0 bases and J by 3 bases; unmatched bases: 2. Germline loops: CDR1 SGHRS, CDR2 YFSETQ. DNA for the CDR3: TGCGCCAGCAGCTTGGGGGGGACAGAAGAGACCCAGTACTTC. It specifies CASSLGGTEETQYF. The full variable domain, rest sourced from reference TRBV5-1 and TRBJ2-5, is KAGVTQTPRYLIKTRGQQVTLSCSPISGHRSVSWYQQTPGQGLQFLFEYFSETQRNKGNFPGRFSGRQFSNSRSEMNVSTLELGDSALYLCASSLGGTEETQYFGPGTRLLVL.

V and J are TRBV11-2 and TRBJ1-1, with TRBD1 matching over 8 bases. Germline V gene sequence: CDR1 SGHAT, CDR2 FQNNGV. This CDR3 contains 19 residues. With V trimmed by 4 bases and J by 3 bases, 19 bases remained unmatched. For the CDR3, the DNA is TGTGCCAGCAGCTCATTTATAGATATCAGGGGGCGGTGGTACACTGAAGCTTTCTTT. It encodes CASSSFIDIRGRWYTEAFF.

This clonotype appeared a few times. The chain combines TRBV20-1 with TRBJ1-2, with 7 bases identical to TRBD1. The CDR3 is made up of 13 amino acids. V lost 3 bases to trimming and J lost 5 bases; unmatched junction nucleotides: 6. Germline loops: CDR1 DFQATT, CDR2 SNEGSKA (reference sequence). The CDR3 bases are TGCAGTGCTAGCCGGGACAGAGTTTATGGCTACACCTTC. Amino acid sequence: CSASRDRVYGYTF.

The V gene is TRBV12-3 or TRBV12-4, the J gene TRBJ2-3; maybe TRBD2 (5 bases). The ends were cut back, 8 bases at V and 1 base at J, with 16 bases in the middle. The CDR3 loop spans 15 amino acids. CDR3 protein: CASAPYRGGTDTQYF. The CDR3 nucleotides are TGTGCCAGCGCCCCTTACCGGGGTGGCACAGATACGCAGTATTTT.

This chain links TRBV20-1 with TRBJ2-7; no clear D. The CDR3 has 13 residues. Germline loops: CDR1 DFQATT, CDR2 SNEGSKA (reference sequence). Trimming removed 5 bases from V and 1 base from J, with 12 bases in between. The CDR3 sequence: CSALLTLSYEQYF. The CDR3 coding sequence is TGCAGTGCTCTCCTAACCCTATCCTACGAGCAGTACTTC.

J is TRBJ1-2 and V is TRBV12-3 or TRBV12-4; unclear D gene. V gave up 3 bases and J gave up 1 base, with 6 bases separating them. This CDR3 is 13 amino acids long. The CDR3 loop is CASSLDFNYGYTF. As DNA, the CDR3 is TGTGCCAGCAGTTTGGATTTTAACTATGGCTACACCTTC.

The chain carries TRBV12-3 or TRBV12-4 and TRBJ2-7; 7 bases match TRBD2. Unmatched junction bases numbered 5, after V lost 1 base and J lost 5 bases. The CDR3 has 14 amino acids. Written as DNA, the CDR3 is TGTGCCAGCAGTTTAGGCGGGAGAGGGGACGAGCAGTACTTC. This gives the protein CASSLGGRGDEQYF.

J is TRBJ2-7 and V is TRBV2; D might be TRBD1 (5 bases). Germline CDR1 SNHLY, CDR2 FYNNEI. Between the trimmed V and J ends, which lost 5 bases and 3 bases, there was a span of 8 bases. The CDR3 spans 12 residues. CDR3 region: CASSPGIYEQYF. The CDR3, as DNA: TGTGCCAGCAGTCCAGGGATCTACGAGCAGTACTTC.

J is TRBJ2-3 and V is TRBV29-1; 8 bases fit TRBD2. Per germline, CDR1 SQVTM and CDR2 ANQGSEA. The junction had 2 bases not matched to a gene; V was cut back by 5 bases and J by 7 bases. CDR3 length: 11 residues. The CDR3 DNA reads TGCAGCGTTAATAGCGGGAATACGCAGTATTTT. It is translated as CSVNSGNTQYF.

The rearrangement joins TRBV7-9 to TRBJ2-7, with unresolved D. The CDR3 contains 16 residues. V was clipped by 5 bases and J by 3 bases, with 20 bases between them. Germline values: CDR1 SEHNR, CDR2 FQNEAQ (reference sequence). This CDR3 reads CASSPPEVARVYEQYF. In nucleotides, the CDR3 is TGTGCCAGCAGCCCCCCAGAGGTAGCTAGAGTCTACGAGCAGTACTTC.

The genes are TRBV24-1 and TRBJ2-1; D not certain. CDR1 and CDR2 (germline): KGHDR, SFDVKD. CDR3 length: 12 residues. Trimming pared 6 bases from V and 4 bases from J, leaving 6 bases between. The CDR3 bases are TGTGCCACCAGTTTAGGGTACAATGAGCAGTTCTTC. It yields the protein CATSLGYNEQFF.

This clonotype came up many times. The chain recombines TRBV6-2 or TRBV6-3 with TRBJ1-2, with D tentatively TRBD1 (5 bases). Trimming shortened V by 10 bases and J by 3 bases, and 15 bases separated the two germline ends. CDR3 size: 13 residues. Germline CDR1 and CDR2: MNHEY and SVGEGT. CDR3 protein: CAISSQGDYGYTF. As DNA, the CDR3 is TGTGCCATCTCGTCGCAGGGAGACTATGGCTACACCTTC.

The rearrangement uses TRBV10-3 and TRBJ2-7; 11 positions match TRBD2. The CDR3 has 14 amino acids. Trimming took 6 bases from V and 6 from J; bases not matched to a gene: 7. In germline, CDR1 is ENHRY, CDR2 SYGVKD. The DNA for the CDR3 is TGTGCCATCAGAGTGACTAGCGGGAACGGCGAGCAGTACTTC. Translated: CAIRVTSGNGEQYF.

This clonotype turned up a few times. The chain links TRBV5-5 to TRBJ2-7; D gene ambiguous. This CDR3 spans 15 amino acids. V was shortened by 4 bases and J by 0 bases, with 14 bases between the two germline ends. From germline, CDR1 is SGHKS and CDR2 YYEKEE (reference sequence). CDR3 sequence (DNA): TGTGCCAGCAGCCTAACACAGTCAAGCTCCTACGAGCAGTACTTC. Encoded protein: CASSLTQSSSYEQYF. The whole variable domain, remainder taken from reference TRBV5-5 and TRBJ2-7, is DAGVTQSPTHLIKTRGQQVTLRCSPISGHKSVSWYQQVLGQGPQFIFQYYEKEERGRGNFPDRFSARQFPNYSSELNVNALLLGDSALYLCASSLTQSSSYEQYFGPGTRLTVT.

The J gene is TRBJ2-6, the V gene TRBV7-3; D not certain. The CDR3 has 15 amino acids. Between the trimmed V and J ends, which lost 5 bases and 1 base, there was a span of 9 bases. Germline assignment: CDR1 SGHTA and CDR2 FQGTGA. The CDR3 region is CASSVRKSGANVLTF. The CDR3 coding sequence is TGTGCCAGCAGCGTCCGGAAATCTGGGGCCAACGTCCTGACTTTC.

This clonotype was detected a few times. The chain has TRBV12-3 or TRBV12-4 and TRBJ1-1; D is uncertain. The CDR3 is made up of 13 amino acids. Trimming pared 5 bases from V and 3 bases from J, leaving 10 bases between. The CDR3 is CASSLDHDTEAFF. The CDR3 bases are TGTGCCAGCAGTCTAGACCATGACACTGAAGCTTTCTTT.

This clonotype was counted many times. J is TRBJ2-7 and V is TRBV20-1, with D maybe TRBD1 (5 bases). V lost 1 base and J lost 6, with 16 bases in between. Germline V lookup: CDR1 DFQATT, CDR2 SNEGSKA (reference sequence). The CDR3 runs 14 residues. The CDR3 loop is CSARGVFRDREQYF. The CDR3 DNA follows: TGCAGTGCTAGAGGGGTTTTCAGGGATCGCGAGCAGTACTTC.

The DNA of the CDR3 is TGTGCCAGCAGTTCCACACATCGGAGTACTGAAGCTTTCTTT. This codes for CASSSTHRSTEAFF. The rearrangement joins TRBV12-3 or TRBV12-4 to TRBJ1-1; unclear D gene. The CDR3 contains 14 residues. V lost 4 bases and J 5 bases, leaving 14 bases between the germline ends.

The chain employs TRBV29-1 and TRBJ1-2; tentatively, D is TRBD1 (5 bases). Between the trimmed V and J ends, which lost 4 bases and 4 bases, there was a span of 7 bases. The CDR3 is 11 residues long. In germline, CDR1 is SQVTM, CDR2 ANQGSEA. The CDR3 coding sequence is TGCAGCGTTGGGGACGGCTATGGCTACACCTTC. Translation gives CSVGDGYGYTF.

Only a few counts were recorded for this clonotype. CDR3 sequence: CASSLGGGGAGQYF. The CDR3 nucleotides read TGTGCCAGCAGTTTGGGGGGCGGAGGAGCCGGGCAGTACTTC. The chain joins TRBV12-3 or TRBV12-4 to TRBJ2-7, with D perhaps being TRBD1 or TRBD2 (6 bases each). CDR3 size: 14 residues. Trimming stripped 3 bases from V and 9 bases from J, with 18 bases between.

The sample holds one count of this clonotype. The gene calls are TRBV2 and TRBJ2-7; 9 bases are shared with TRBD1. V gave up 5 bases and J gave up 3 bases; unmatched junction bases: 8. Germline CDR1 and CDR2: SNHLY and FYNNEI. This CDR3 region has 15 residues. The chain's CDR3 is CASSSRGTGLYEQYF. CDR3 nucleotides: TGTGCCAGCAGTTCCCGCGGGACAGGGCTCTACGAGCAGTACTTC. The full variable domain, rest sourced from reference TRBV2 and TRBJ2-7, is EPEVTQTPSHQVTQMGQEVILRCVPISNHLYFYWYRQILGQKVEFLVSFYNNEISEKSEIFDDQFSVERPDGSNFTLKIRSTKLEDSAMYFCASSSRGTGLYEQYFGPGTRLTVT.

J is TRBJ2-1 and V is TRBV5-5; 7 positions match TRBD2. Germline CDR1 SGHKS, CDR2 YYEKEE (reference sequence). After removal of 1 base from V and 3 bases from J, the junction contained 4 bases not matched to a gene. CDR3 length equals 15 residues. The CDR3 DNA reads as TGTGCCAGCAGCTTGTGGCTAGCGGACTACAATGAGCAGTTCTTC. This sequence encodes CASSLWLADYNEQFF.

Many counts were recorded for this clonotype. The rearrangement joins TRBV6-6 to TRBJ2-2, with 10 bases that match TRBD2. This CDR3 comprises 16 residues. CDR1 is MNHNY, CDR2 SVGAGI, per germline (reference sequence). V lost 5 bases to trimming and J lost 1 base; unmatched junction nucleotides: 4. CDR3 DNA sequence: TGTGCCAGCAGTCCCCGGACTAGCGGGAACACCGGGGAGCTGTTTTTT. Protein sequence: CASSPRTSGNTGELFF.

The table lists this clonotype with a few counts. The genes are TRBV20-1 and TRBJ2-5, with 13 bases fitting TRBD2. V lost 1 base, J lost 5 bases, and 7 bases stayed unmatched. The CDR3 runs 16 residues. The germline gives CDR1 DFQATT, CDR2 SNEGSKA (reference sequence). CDR3 sequence: CSARGGTSGIGETQYF. The DNA of the CDR3 is TGCAGTGCTAGAGGGGGGACTAGCGGGATAGGGGAGACCCAGTACTTC.

The gene calls are TRBV7-3 and TRBJ2-1; TRBD2 is a possible D gene (5 bases). CDR3 length: 15 amino acids. Between the trimmed V and J ends, which lost 0 bases and 8 bases, there was a span of 14 bases. CDR1 and CDR2 (germline): SGHTA, FQGTGA. The DNA of the CDR3 is TGTGCCAGCAGCTTAACGACTACACTGGCCGATGAGCAGTTCTTC. It encodes CASSLTTTLADEQFF.

This clonotype was recorded many times. The chain is built from TRBV6-6 and TRBJ1-1; D remains unclear. The CDR3 runs to 13 residues. V lost 7 bases and J 0 bases, leaving 9 bases between the germline ends. Germline CDR1 is MNHNY and CDR2 is SVGAGI (reference sequence). CDR3 loop: CASTGVMNTEAFF. The CDR3 DNA is TGTGCCAGCACAGGCGTCATGAACACTGAAGCTTTCTTT.

The sample holds many counts of this clonotype. The chain combines TRBV6-5 with TRBJ2-1, with 11 bases lining up with TRBD2. Per germline, CDR1 MNHEY and CDR2 SVGAGI. The CDR3 covers 15 residues. V was pared by 6 bases and J by 2 bases, with 3 bases of the junction left unmatched. The CDR3 region has the DNA TGTGCCAGCAGCCGACTAGCGGGAACCTACAATGAGCAGTTCTTC. Translation gives CASSRLAGTYNEQFF.

This clonotype showed up many times. This chain joins TRBV20-1 and TRBJ2-1; D not certain. The CDR3 is 13 residues long. The germline V gene has CDR1 DFQATT and CDR2 SNEGSKA (reference sequence). V shed 0 bases and J shed 9 bases, with 12 bases lying between them. CDR3 sequence reads: CSARDRPMGEQFF. The CDR3 DNA follows: TGCAGTGCTAGAGATCGTCCTATGGGTGAGCAGTTCTTC.